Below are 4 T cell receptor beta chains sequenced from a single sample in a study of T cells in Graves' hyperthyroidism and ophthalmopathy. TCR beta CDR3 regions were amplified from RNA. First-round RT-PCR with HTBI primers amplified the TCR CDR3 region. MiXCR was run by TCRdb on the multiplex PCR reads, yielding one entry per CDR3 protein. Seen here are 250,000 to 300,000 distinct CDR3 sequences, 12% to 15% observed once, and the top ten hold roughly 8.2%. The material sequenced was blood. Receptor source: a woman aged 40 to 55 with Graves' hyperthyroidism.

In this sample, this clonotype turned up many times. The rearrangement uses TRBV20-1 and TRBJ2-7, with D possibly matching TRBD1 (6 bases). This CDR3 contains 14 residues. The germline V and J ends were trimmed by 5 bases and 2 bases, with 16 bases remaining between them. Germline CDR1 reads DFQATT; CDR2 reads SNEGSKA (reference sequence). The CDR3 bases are TGCAGTGCTGAGACAGGCCCGTTGGCCTACGAGCAGTACTTC. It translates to CSAETGPLAYEQYF.

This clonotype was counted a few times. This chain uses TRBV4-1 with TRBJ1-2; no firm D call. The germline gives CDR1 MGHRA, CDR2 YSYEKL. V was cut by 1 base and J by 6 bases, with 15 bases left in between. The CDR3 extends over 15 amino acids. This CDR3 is CASSQGVGLSNGYTF. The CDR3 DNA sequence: TGCGCCAGCAGCCAAGGGGTAGGGCTTTCGAATGGCTACACCTTC.

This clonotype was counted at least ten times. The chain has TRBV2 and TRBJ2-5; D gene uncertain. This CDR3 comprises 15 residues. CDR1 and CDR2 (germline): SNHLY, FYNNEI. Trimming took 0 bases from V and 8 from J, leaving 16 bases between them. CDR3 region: CASSEAPDGSGTQYF. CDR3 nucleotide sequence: TGTGCCAGCAGTGAAGCTCCGGACGGAAGTGGAACCCAGTACTTC.

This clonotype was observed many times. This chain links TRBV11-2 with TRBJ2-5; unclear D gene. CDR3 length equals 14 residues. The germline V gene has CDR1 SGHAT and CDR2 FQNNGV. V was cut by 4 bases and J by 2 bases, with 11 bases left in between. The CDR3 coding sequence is TGTGCCAGCAGCTCAATGGGTCTTCAAGAGACCCAGTACTTC. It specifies CASSSMGLQETQYF. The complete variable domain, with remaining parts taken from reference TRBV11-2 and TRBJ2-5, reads EAGVAQSPRYKIIEKRQSVAFWCNPISGHATLYWYQQILGQGPKLLIQFQNNGVVDDSQLPKDRFSAERLKGVDSTLKIQPAKLEDSAVYLCASSSMGLQETQYFGPGTRLLVL.